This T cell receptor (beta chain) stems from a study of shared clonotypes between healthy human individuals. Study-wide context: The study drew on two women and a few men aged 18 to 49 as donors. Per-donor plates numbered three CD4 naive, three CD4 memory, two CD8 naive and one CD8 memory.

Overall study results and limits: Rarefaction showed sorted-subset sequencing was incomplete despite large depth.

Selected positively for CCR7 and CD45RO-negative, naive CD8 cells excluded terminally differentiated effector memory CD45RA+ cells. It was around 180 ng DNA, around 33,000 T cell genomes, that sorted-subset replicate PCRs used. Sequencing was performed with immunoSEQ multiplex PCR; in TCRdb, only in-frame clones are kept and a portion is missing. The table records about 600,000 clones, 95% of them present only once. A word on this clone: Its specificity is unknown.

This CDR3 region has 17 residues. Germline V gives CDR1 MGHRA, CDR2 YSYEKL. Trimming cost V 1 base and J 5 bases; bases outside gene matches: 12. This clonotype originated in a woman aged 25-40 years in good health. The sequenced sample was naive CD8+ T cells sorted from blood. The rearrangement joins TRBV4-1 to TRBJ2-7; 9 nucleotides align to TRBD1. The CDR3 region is CASSQAGTGLFGDEQYF. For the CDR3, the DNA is TGCGCCAGCAGCCAAGCTGGGACAGGGCTATTTGGCGACGAGCAGTACTTC.